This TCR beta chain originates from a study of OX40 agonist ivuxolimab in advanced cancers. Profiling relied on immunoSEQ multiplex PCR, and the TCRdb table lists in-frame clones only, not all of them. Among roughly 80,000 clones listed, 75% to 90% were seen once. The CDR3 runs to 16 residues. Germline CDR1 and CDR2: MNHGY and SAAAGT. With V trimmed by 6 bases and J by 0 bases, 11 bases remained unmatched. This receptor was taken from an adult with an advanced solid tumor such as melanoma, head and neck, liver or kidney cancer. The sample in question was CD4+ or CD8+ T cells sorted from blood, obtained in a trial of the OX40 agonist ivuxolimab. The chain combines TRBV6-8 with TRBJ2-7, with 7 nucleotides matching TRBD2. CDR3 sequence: CASRTFSGWSSYEQYF. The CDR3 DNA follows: TGTGCCAGCAGGACCTTTAGCGGGTGGAGCTCCTACGAGCAGTACTTC.